This T cell receptor beta chain was recorded in a study of T cells in Graves' hyperthyroidism and ophthalmopathy. RNA transcripts were the template for amplifying TCR beta CDR3 regions. The study used the HTBI primer set for a first-round RT-PCR of the TCR CDR3. TCRdb re-called the multiplex PCR reads with MiXCR, one entry per CDR3 protein. Here the sample spans 380,000 or so distinct CDR3 sequences, about 14% being singletons. Overall study results and limits: A model of 13 V-J pairs discriminated ophthalmopathy from stable hyperthyroidism. Among clonotypes expanded in thyroid above 0.001, most were also found in blood.

The CDR3 runs to 21 residues. The V and J ends lost 5 bases and 4 bases, in that order; junction bases with no gene match: 25. Germline CDR1 is MNHNS and CDR2 is SASEGT. Note on this clonotype: What it binds is not known.

The study based diagnoses on clinical symptoms, serum thyroxine and TRAb, thyroid ultrasound and orbital computed tomography. J is TRBJ2-5 and V is TRBV6-1; 10 bases map to TRBD2. The source material was blood. The sequence was collected from a man aged 25 to 45 with Graves' hyperthyroidism that later progressed to Graves' ophthalmopathy. The CDR3 coding sequence is TGTGCCAGCAGTTCGCTGCCCCCCGGGAGCGGGGGGGCGGCAGTTGGAGAGACCCAGTACTTC. Translated, it gives CASSSLPPGSGGAAVGETQYF.